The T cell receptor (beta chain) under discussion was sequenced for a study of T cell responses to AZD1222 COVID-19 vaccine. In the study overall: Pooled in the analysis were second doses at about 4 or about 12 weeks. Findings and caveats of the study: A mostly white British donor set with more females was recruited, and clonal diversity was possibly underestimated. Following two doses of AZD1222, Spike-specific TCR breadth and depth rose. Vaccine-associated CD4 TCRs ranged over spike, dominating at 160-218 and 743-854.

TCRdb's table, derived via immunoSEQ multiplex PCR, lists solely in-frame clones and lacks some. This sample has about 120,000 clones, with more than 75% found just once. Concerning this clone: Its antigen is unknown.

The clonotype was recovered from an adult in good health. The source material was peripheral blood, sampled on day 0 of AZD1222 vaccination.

The CDR3 reads CASSQGYTEAFF. CDR3 DNA sequence: TGCGCCAGCAGCCAGGGATACACTGAAGCTTTCTTT. The chain combines TRBV5-1 with TRBJ1-1, with a tentative D call TRBD1 (5 bases). Germline V gene lookup returns CDR1 SGHRS and CDR2 YFSETQ. Trimming stripped 4 bases from V and 3 bases from J, with 7 bases between. This CDR3 region has 12 residues.